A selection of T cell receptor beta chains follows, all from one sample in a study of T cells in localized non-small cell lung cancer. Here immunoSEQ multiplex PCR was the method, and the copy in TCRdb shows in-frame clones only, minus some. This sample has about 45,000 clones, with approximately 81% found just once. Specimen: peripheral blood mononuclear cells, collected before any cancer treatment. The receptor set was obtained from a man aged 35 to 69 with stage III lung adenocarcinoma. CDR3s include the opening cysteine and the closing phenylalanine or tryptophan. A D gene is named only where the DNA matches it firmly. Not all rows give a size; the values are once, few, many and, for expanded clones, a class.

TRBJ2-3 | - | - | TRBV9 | TGTGCCAGCAGCGGGCGGGATGGCACAGATACGCAGTATTTT | CASSGRDGTDTQYF
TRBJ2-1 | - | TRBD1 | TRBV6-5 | TGTGCCAGCAGGGGGGGGACAGGGGATTTGATTGAGCAGTTCTTC | CASRGGTGDLIEQFF
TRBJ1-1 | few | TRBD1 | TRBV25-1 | TGTGCCAGCAGTGGCGGTAGGGACAGGGGCCTACTGGGCACTGAAGCTTTCTTT | CASSGGRDRGLLGTEAFF
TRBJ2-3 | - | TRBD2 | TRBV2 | TGTGCCAGCAAAAGACTAGCGGGGGGGCTGGGCACAGATACGCAGTATTTT | CASKRLAGGLGTDTQYF
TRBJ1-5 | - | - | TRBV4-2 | TGTGCCAGCAGCCAAGATCTAGGTCAGCCCCAGCATTTT | CASSQDLGQPQHF
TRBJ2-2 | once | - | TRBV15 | TGTGCCACCAGCACCTACACCGGGGAGCTGTTTTTT | CATSTYTGELFF
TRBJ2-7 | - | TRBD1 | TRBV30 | TGTGCCTGGAGTTTCAGGGGGCGTAGCTCCTACGAGCAGTACTTC | CAWSFRGRSSYEQYF
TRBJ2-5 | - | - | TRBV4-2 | TGTGCCAGCAGCCTTGGAGGAGGGGGGACCCAGTACTTC | CASSLGGGGTQYF
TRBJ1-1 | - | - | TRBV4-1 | TGCGCCAGCAGCCAGGAGATGAGGGCAGGGGCGTCCACTGAAGCTTTCTTT | CASSQEMRAGASTEAFF
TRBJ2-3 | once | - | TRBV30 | TGTGCCTGGAGTGTAGCCGGGGCGTCAGATACGCAGTATTTT | CAWSVAGASDTQYF
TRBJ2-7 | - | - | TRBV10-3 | TGTGCCATCAGTGACAGAGTTGAGGGAAAATACGAGCAGTACTTC | CAISDRVEGKYEQYF
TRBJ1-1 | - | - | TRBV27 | TGTGCCAGCAATCCCACAGGGTTGAACACTGAAGCTTTCTTT | CASNPTGLNTEAFF
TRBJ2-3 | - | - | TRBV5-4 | TGTGCCAGCAGCCTGCCCCTGACACGGGATACGCAGTATTTT | CASSLPLTRDTQYF
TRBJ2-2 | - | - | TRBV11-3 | TGTGCCAGCAGCTTAGTAGGGAACACCGGGGAGCTGTTTTTT | CASSLVGNTGELFF
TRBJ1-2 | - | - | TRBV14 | TGTGCCAGCAGCCGCAGGGTGGCCTATGGCTACACCTTC | CASSRRVAYGYTF
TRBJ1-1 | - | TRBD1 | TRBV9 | TGTGCCAGCAGCGTAGGGGACAGGAACACTGAAGCTTTCTTT | CASSVGDRNTEAFF
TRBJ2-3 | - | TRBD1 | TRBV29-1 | TGCAGCGTTGAGGGTTCACCGGGACAGCACACAGATACGCAGTATTTT | CSVEGSPGQHTDTQYF
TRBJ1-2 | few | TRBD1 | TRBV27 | TGTGCCAGCAGTTTAACACTTCACAGGGGGAGGGTGGATGGCTACACCTTC | CASSLTLHRGRVDGYTF
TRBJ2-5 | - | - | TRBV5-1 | TGCGCCAGCAGCTTGGGCCTAGTCAGAGAGACCCAGTACTTC | CASSLGLVRETQYF
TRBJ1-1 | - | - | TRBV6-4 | TGTGCCAGCAGTGAGTACCCAGGAAACACTGAAGCTTTCTTT | CASSEYPGNTEAFF
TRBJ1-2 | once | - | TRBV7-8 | TGTGCCAGCAGCTTAAGTATTGCCCCCTATCGCTACACCTTC | CASSLSIAPYRYTF
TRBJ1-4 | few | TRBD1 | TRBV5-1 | TGCGCCAGCAGCTTGGACAGGGGGCCCCCCCATGAAAAACTGTTTTTT | CASSLDRGPPHEKLFF
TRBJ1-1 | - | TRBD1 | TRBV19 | TGTGCCAGTAGTACTCGGGCAGGGGGCGTGAACACTGAAGCTTTCTTT | CASSTRAGGVNTEAFF
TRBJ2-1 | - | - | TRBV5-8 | TGTGCCAGCAGCTTCGACCTGGTCGGGGAGCCCTACAATGAGCAGTTCTTC | CASSFDLVGEPYNEQFF
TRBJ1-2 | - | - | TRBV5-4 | TGTGCCAGCAGCTTCGGTGGTTCGACAGGATCCTATGGCTACACCTTC | CASSFGGSTGSYGYTF
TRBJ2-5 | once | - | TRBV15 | TGTGCCACCAGCACAGCGAATTTGGAGACCCAGTACTTC | CATSTANLETQYF
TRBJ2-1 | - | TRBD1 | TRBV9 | TGTGCCAGCAGCGTAGGGAACAGGGGGAATGAGCAGTTCTTC | CASSVGNRGNEQFF
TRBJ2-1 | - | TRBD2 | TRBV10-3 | TGTGCCATCTCGGCGGGGGATTCCTACAATGAGCAGTTCTTC | CAISAGDSYNEQFF
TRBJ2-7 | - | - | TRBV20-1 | TGCAGTGCTACAACAAACTACGAGCAGTACTTC | CSATTNYEQYF
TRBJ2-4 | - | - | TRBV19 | TGTGCCAGTAGTTGGGACTCTTCTTTACTCCCCCTAGCCAAAAACATTCAGTACTTC | CASSWDSSLLPLAKNIQYF
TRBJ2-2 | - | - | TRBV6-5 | TGTGCCAGCAGTTACTCCACCGGGGAGCTGTTTTTT | CASSYSTGELFF
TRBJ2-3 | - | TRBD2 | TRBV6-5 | TGTGCCAGCAGTTACTCCGGGACTATGGGGACAGATACGCAGTATTTT | CASSYSGTMGTDTQYF
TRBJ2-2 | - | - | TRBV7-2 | TGTGCCAGCAGCCAAAAGACTTACACCGGGGAGCTGTTTTTT | CASSQKTYTGELFF
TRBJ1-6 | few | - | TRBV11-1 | TGTGCCAGCAGCGAGGGACGAACTAGCTCCTATAATTCACCCCTCCACTTT | CASSEGRTSSYNSPLHF
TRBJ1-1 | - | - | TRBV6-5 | TGTGCCAGCAGTTATCTGGCAGGGAACACTGAAGCTTTCTTT | CASSYLAGNTEAFF
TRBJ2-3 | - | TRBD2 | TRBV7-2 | TGTGCCAGCAGCCCGGGACTAGCGGGGGGATTACTTAGCACAGATACGCAGTATTTT | CASSPGLAGGLLSTDTQYF
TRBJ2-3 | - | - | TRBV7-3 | TGTGCCAGCAGCTTTCGGGCTGGATACACAGATACGCAGTATTTT | CASSFRAGYTDTQYF
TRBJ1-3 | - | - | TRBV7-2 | TGTGCCAGCAGCTTAGAGGGCCCGCACTCTGGAAACACCATATATTTT | CASSLEGPHSGNTIYF
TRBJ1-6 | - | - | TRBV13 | TGTGCCAGCAGCCCCTGGACAGCTAATAATTCACCCCTCCACTTT | CASSPWTANNSPLHF
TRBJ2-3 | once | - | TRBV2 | TGTGCCAGCCCGGGGTGGCTCGCAGATACGCAGTATTTT | CASPGWLADTQYF